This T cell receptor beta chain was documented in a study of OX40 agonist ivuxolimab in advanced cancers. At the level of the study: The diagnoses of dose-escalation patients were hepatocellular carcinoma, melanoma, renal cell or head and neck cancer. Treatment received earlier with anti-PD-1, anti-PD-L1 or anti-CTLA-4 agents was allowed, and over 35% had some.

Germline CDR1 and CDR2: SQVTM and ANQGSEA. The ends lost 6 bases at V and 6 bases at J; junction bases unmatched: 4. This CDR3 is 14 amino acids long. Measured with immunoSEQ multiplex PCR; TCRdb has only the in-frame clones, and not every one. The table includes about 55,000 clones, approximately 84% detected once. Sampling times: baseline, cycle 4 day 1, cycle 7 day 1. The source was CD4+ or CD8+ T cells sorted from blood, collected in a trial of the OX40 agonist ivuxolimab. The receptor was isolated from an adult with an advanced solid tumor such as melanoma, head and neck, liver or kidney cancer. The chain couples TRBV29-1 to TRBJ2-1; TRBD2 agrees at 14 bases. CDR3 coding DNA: TGCAGCGTGAGAGGGACTAGCGGGAGCAATGAGCAGTTCTTC. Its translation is CSVRGTSGSNEQFF.